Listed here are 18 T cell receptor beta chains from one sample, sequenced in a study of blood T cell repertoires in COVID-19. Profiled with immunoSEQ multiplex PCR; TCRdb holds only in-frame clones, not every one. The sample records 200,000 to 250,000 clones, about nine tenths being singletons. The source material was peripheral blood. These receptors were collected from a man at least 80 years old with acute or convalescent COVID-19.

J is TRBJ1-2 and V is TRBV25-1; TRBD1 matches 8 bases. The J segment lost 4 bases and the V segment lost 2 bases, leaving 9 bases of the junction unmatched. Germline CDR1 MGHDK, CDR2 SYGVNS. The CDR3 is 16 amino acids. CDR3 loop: CASSEGAGGGVYGYTF. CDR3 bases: TGTGCCAGCAGTGAAGGCGCAGGGGGCGGTGTCTATGGCTACACCTTC.

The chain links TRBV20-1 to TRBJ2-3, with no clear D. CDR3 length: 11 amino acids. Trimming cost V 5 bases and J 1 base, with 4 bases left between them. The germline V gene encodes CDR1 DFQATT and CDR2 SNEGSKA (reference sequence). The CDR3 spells CSAHGTDTQYF. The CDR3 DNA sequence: TGCAGTGCTCATGGCACAGATACGCAGTATTTT.

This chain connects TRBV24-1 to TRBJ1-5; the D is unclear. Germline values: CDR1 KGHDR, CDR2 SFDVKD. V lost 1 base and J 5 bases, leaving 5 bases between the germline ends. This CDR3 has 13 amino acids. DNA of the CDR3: TGTGCCACCAGTGATTTCCGAGATCAGCCCCAGCATTTT. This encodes CATSDFRDQPQHF.

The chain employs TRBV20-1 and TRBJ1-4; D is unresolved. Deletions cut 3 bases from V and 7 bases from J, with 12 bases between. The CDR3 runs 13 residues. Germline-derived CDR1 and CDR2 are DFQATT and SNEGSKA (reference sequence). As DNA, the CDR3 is TGCAGTGCTAGTTCCAGGCGGGGTGAAAAACTGTTTTTT. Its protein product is CSASSRRGEKLFF.

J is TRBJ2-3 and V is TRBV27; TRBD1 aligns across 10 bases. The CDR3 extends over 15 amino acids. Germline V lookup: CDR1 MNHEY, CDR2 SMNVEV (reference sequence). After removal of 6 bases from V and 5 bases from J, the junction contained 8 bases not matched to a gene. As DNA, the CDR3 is TGTGCCAGCAGCCTGGGGGACAGGGGAATAGATACGCAGTATTTT. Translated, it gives CASSLGDRGIDTQYF.

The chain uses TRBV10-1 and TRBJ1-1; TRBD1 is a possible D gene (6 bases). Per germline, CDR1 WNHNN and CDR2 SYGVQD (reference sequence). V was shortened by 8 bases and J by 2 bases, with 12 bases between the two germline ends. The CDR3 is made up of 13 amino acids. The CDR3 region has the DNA TGCGCCAGCCAGGGGACATCCAACACTGAAGCTTTCTTT. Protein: CASQGTSNTEAFF.

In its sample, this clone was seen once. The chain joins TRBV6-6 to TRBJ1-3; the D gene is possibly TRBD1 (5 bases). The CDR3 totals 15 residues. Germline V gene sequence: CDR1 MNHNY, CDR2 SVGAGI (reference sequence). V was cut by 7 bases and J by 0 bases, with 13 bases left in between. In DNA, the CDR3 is TGTGCCAGCAAAGGGGTTGGTAGCTCTGGAAACACCATATATTTT. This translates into CASKGVGSSGNTIYF.

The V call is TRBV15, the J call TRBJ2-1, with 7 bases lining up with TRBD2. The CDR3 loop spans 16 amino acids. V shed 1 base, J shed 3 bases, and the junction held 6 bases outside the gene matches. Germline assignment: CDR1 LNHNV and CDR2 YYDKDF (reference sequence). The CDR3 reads CATSRAASGNYNEQFF. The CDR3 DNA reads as TGTGCCACCAGCAGAGCGGCTAGCGGTAACTACAATGAGCAGTTCTTC.

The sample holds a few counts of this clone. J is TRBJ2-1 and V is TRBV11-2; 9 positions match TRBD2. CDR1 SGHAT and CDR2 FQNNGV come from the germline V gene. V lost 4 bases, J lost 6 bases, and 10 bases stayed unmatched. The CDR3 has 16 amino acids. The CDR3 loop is CASSSRVLAGPNEQFF. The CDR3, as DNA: TGTGCCAGCAGCTCCAGGGTCCTAGCGGGACCCAATGAGCAGTTCTTC.

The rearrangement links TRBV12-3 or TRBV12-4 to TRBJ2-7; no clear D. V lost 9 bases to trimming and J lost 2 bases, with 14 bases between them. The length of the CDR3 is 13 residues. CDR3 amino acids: CASATYVPYEQYF. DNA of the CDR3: TGTGCCAGTGCCACTTATGTGCCCTACGAGCAGTACTTC.

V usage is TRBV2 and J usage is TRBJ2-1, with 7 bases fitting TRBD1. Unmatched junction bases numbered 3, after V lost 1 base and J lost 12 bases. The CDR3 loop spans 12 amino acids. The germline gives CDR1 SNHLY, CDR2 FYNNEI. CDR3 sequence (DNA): TGTGCCAGCAGTGAAGTCAGGACAGGGCAGTTCTTC. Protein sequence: CASSEVRTGQFF.

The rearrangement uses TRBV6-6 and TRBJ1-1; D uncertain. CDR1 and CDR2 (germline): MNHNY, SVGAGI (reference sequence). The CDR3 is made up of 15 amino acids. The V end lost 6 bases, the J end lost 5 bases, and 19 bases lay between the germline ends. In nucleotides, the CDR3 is TGTGCCAGCAGCAACCCGAGAGGGCTCAGGACTGAAGCTTTCTTT. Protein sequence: CASSNPRGLRTEAFF.

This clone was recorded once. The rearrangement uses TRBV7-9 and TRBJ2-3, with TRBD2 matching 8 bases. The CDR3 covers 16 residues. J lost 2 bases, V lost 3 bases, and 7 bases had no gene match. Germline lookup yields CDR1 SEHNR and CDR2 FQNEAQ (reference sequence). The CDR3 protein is CASSFSWREVTDTQYF. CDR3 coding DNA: TGTGCCAGCAGCTTTTCTTGGCGGGAGGTCACAGATACGCAGTATTTT.

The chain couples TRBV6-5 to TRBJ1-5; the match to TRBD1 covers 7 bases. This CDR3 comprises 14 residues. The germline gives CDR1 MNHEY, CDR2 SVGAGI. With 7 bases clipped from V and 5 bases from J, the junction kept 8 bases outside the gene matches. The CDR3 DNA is TGTGCCAGCACCGGGGCAGGGGGGTATCAGCCCCAGCATTTT. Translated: CASTGAGGYQPQHF.

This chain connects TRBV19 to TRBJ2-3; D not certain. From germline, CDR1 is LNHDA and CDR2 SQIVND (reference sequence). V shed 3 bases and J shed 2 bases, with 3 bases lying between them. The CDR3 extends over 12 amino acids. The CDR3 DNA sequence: TGTGCCAGTAGTATCTCCACAGATACGCAGTATTTT. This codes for CASSISTDTQYF.

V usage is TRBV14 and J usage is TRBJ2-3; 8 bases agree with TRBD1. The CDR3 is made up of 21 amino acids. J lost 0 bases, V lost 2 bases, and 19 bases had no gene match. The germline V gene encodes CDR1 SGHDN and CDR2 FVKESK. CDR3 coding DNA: TGTGCCAGCAGCCAAAGGCATCCGGGACAGGCTTCTCGGACTAGCACAGATACGCAGTATTTT. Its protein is CASSQRHPGQASRTSTDTQYF.

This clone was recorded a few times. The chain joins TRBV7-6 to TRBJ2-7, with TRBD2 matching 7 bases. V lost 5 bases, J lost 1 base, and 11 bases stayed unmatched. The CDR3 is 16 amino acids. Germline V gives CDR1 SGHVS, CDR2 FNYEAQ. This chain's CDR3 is CASSPSPQRGSYEQYF. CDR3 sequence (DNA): TGTGCCAGCAGCCCCAGCCCCCAGCGGGGTTCCTACGAGCAGTACTTC.

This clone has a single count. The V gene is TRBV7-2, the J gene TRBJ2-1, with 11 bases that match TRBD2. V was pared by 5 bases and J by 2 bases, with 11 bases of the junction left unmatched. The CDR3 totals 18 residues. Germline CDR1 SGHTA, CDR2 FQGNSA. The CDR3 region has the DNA TGTGCCAGCAGCAGACTGGCTCCGGGACTAGCGGCCTACAATGAGCAGTTCTTC. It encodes CASSRLAPGLAAYNEQFF.